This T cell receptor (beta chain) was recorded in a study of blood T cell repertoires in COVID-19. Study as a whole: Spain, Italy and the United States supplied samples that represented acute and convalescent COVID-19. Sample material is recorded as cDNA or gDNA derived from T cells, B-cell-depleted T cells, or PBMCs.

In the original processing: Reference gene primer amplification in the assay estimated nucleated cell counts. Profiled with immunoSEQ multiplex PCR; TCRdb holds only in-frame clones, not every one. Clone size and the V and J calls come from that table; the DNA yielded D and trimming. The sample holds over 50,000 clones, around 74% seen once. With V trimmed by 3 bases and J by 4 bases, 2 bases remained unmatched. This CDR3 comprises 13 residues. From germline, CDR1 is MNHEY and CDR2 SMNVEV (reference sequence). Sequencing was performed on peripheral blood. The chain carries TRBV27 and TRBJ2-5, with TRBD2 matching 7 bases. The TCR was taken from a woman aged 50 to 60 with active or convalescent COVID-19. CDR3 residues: CASSFIAGETQYF. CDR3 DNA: TGTGCCAGCAGTTTCATAGCGGGAGAGACCCAGTACTTC.